Listed below are T cell receptor beta chains from one sample, sequenced in a study of cytomegalovirus exposure and HLA in healthy donors. Profiled with immunoSEQ multiplex PCR; TCRdb holds only in-frame clones, not every one. The top ten clones hold approximately 5% of a sample with some 150,000 clones, 75% to 80% of them seen once. The sample comprised PBMCs. Every receptor here comes from a woman aged 45-59 years in good health and CMV-seronegative. The CDR3 runs from the conserved cysteine through the conserved F or W. The D gene is left open where the match is weak. Some rows have no size entry. The others give once, few or many, or a class for an expanded clone.

J | size | length | D | V | DNA | CDR3
TRBJ2-7 | . | 14 | . | TRBV30 | TGTGCCTGGAGTGTTATTGGACAGACCTACGAGCAGTACTTC | CAWSVIGQTYEQYF
TRBJ2-1 | . | 16 | TRBD1 | TRBV12-5 | TGTGCTAGTGGTCCAAAACCGGGACAGGCCCTTGATGAGCAGTTCTTC | CASGPKPGQALDEQFF
TRBJ1-3 | . | 14 | . | TRBV6-1 | TGTGCCAGCAGGCAATCCGGTTCTGGAAACACCATATATTTT | CASRQSGSGNTIYF
TRBJ2-5 | . | 16 | TRBD1 | TRBV6-5 | TGTGCCAGCAGTTATGGACAGGGTCTTAGGGGAGAGACCCAGTACTTC | CASSYGQGLRGETQYF
TRBJ2-1 | . | 16 | TRBD2 | TRBV5-1 | TGCGCCAGCAGCCAGGGTTCGGGGAGGAGCGGGGGGGACGAGTTCTTC | CASSQGSGRSGGDEFF
TRBJ1-6 | . | 12 | . | TRBV7-3 | TGTGCCAGCAGCTTGCAGAATTCACCCCTCCACTTT | CASSLQNSPLHF
TRBJ1-2 | few | 16 | TRBD1 | TRBV2 | TGTGCCAGCATGGGGCGGGACAGATCTTCCGAATATGGCTACACCTTC | CASMGRDRSSEYGYTF
TRBJ2-5 | . | 13 | . | TRBV5-1 | TGCGCCAGCAGCGGGAGTAACCAAGAGACCCAGTACTTC | CASSGSNQETQYF
TRBJ2-5 | . | 15 | . | TRBV29-1 | TGCAGCGTCCAGCCCCCAGGCAGGGCGGGGGAGACCCAGTACTTC | CSVQPPGRAGETQYF
TRBJ1-4 | . | 14 | . | TRBV5-5 | TGTGCCACGGGCCCTGGGGCGACTAATGAAAAACTGTTTTTT | CATGPGATNEKLFF
TRBJ2-1 | . | 16 | TRBD2 | TRBV6-6 | TGTGCCAGCAGTCCCCCCCTAGCGGGAGCTTACAATGAGCAGTTCTTC | CASSPPLAGAYNEQFF
TRBJ2-7 | few | 15 | TRBD1 | TRBV2 | TGTGCCAGCAGTTATCTAGGACAGGGGGCAGGCGAGCAGTACTTC | CASSYLGQGAGEQYF
TRBJ1-1 | . | 11 | . | TRBV6-5 | TGTGCCAGCAGTTCAGGTCTGTGGACTTTCTTT | CASSSGLWTFF
TRBJ1-2 | once | 13 | . | TRBV14 | TGTGCCAGCAGCCGAGATCTACGGAGAGGCTACACCTTC | CASSRDLRRGYTF
TRBJ1-5 | . | 15 | . | TRBV4-2 | TGTGCCAGCAACCAAGAATCAGGGAGCAATCAGCCCCAGCATTTT | CASNQESGSNQPQHF
TRBJ1-5 | once | 15 | TRBD1 | TRBV19 | TGTGCCAGTAGGAAACCGGGACAGGGGAATCAGCCCCAGCATTTT | CASRKPGQGNQPQHF
TRBJ2-1 | . | 20 | TRBD2 | TRBV4-1 | TGCGCCAGCAGCCAAGCTCGCGGAAGCGGGGGGCCCTTCTCCTACAATGAGCAGTTCTTC | CASSQARGSGGPFSYNEQFF
TRBJ2-1 | few | 19 | TRBD2 | TRBV7-8 | TGTGCCAGCAGCACGATGGGACTAGCGGGGGGCCTTCCAGACAATGAGCAGTTCTTC | CASSTMGLAGGLPDNEQFF
TRBJ1-5 | . | 18 | . | TRBV7-8 | TGTGCCAGCAGCTCCCCCTCCGGGACACAATATAGCAATCAGCCCCAGCATTTT | CASSSPSGTQYSNQPQHF
TRBJ2-7 | . | 17 | TRBD2 | TRBV7-8 | TGTGCCAGCAGCTTAGCGCGACTAGCGGGCCAATCCTACGAGCAGTACTTC | CASSLARLAGQSYEQYF
TRBJ1-5 | . | 18 | . | TRBV7-8 | TGTGCCAGCAGCTTCGAGATAGGGGGTTGGGGTGGCAATCAGCCCCAGCATTTT | CASSFEIGGWGGNQPQHF
TRBJ1-1 | . | 15 | . | TRBV9 | TGTGCCAGCAGCCCGGGATCCGTCGTCGGATTTGAAGCTTTCTTT | CASSPGSVVGFEAFF
TRBJ1-4 | . | 17 | TRBD1 | TRBV5-5 | TGTGCCAGCAGCACCGTCCCGGGACAGGGGGGGAATGAAAAACTGTTTTTT | CASSTVPGQGGNEKLFF
TRBJ1-1 | . | 14 | TRBD1 | TRBV6-4 | TGTGCCAGCAGTGTTTACAGGGGGAACACTGAAGCTTTCTTT | CASSVYRGNTEAFF
TRBJ2-5 | . | 15 | TRBD2 | TRBV7-6 | TGTGCCAGCAGCCCCGGTCCCGGGGGGCAAGAGACCCAGTACTTC | CASSPGPGGQETQYF
TRBJ2-3 | once | 14 | . | TRBV14 | TGTGCCAGCAGCCATCCGGGACAAGGAGATACGCAGTATTTT | CASSHPGQGDTQYF
TRBJ1-2 | . | 13 | . | TRBV30 | TGTGCCTGGACCGGGGGGCGGAACTATGGCTACACCTTC | CAWTGGRNYGYTF
TRBJ2-3 | once | 18 | . | TRBV15 | TGTGCCACCAGCAGAGAACCAAGTATACCCCGCCGGTTCGATACGCAGTATTTT | CATSREPSIPRRFDTQYF
TRBJ2-1 | . | 16 | TRBD2 | TRBV6-6 | TGTGCCAGCAGTGCCGGGACTAGCGGGGGGGGGAAAGAGCAGTTCTTC | CASSAGTSGGGKEQFF
TRBJ2-7 | . | 14 | TRBD2 | TRBV10-1 | TGCGCCAGCAGTAGAATGCGGGGGTTCTACGAGCAGTACTTC | CASSRMRGFYEQYF
TRBJ2-7 | . | 14 | TRBD2 | TRBV6-5 | TGTGCCAGCAGCAAAGCGGGGTTATCCTACGAGCAGTACTTC | CASSKAGLSYEQYF
TRBJ1-5 | . | 16 | . | TRBV19 | TGTGCCAGTAGTCGCTCCTCCAGGGGCCGGAATCAGCCCCAGCATTTT | CASSRSSRGRNQPQHF
TRBJ1-1 | . | 19 | TRBD1 | TRBV18 | TGTGCCAGCTCACCACGAATATCCGGGGGACAGGGGAGATACACTGAAGCTTTCTTT | CASSPRISGGQGRYTEAFF
TRBJ1-4 | once | 13 | . | TRBV27 | TGTGCCAGCTCCTCCCGAGGGGGTGAAAAACTGTTTTTT | CASSSRGGEKLFF
TRBJ2-3 | . | 15 | TRBD2 | TRBV10-2 | TGCGCCAGCAGTGGTTTGCGGGGGGACGCAGATACGCAGTATTTT | CASSGLRGDADTQYF
TRBJ1-6 | . | 15 | . | TRBV28 | TGTGCCAGCAGCGACTCCATCGGGGGTGATTCACCCCTCCACTTT | CASSDSIGGDSPLHF